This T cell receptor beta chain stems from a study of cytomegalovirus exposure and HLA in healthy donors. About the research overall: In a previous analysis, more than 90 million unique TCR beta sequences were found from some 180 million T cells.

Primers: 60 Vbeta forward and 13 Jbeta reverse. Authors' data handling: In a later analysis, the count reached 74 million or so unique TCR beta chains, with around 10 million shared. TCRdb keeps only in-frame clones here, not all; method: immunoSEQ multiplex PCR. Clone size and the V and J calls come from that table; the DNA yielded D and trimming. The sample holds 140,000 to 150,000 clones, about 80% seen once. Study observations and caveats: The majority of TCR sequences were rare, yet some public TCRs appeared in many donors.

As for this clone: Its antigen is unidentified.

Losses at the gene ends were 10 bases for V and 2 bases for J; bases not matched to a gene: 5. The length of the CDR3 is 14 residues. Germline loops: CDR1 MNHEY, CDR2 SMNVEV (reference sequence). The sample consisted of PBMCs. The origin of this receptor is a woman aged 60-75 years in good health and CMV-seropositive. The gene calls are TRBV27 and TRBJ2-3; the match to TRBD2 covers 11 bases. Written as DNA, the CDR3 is TGTGCCACCGGGACTAGCGGATACACAGATACGCAGTATTTT. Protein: CATGTSGYTDTQYF.